These T cell receptor beta chains were read from a single sample in a study of blood T cell repertoires in COVID-19. The protocol was immunoSEQ multiplex PCR, while the TCRdb copy is restricted to in-frame clones and leaves out a portion. The sample has some 80,000 clones; roughly 80% are singletons. The specimen was peripheral blood. All receptors derive from a man aged 60-69 years with COVID-19, enrolled during active disease. Each CDR3 is given with its conserved first and last residue. A D gene is named only where the DNA matches it firmly. Clone size, where shown, is once, few, many, or a class for clones that have expanded.

D gene	J gene	clone size	V gene	CDR3 DNA	CDR3 protein
-	TRBJ1-4	-	TRBV2	TGTGCCAGCATCAGACAGGCTGCAACTAATGAAAAACTGTTTTTT	CASIRQAATNEKLFF
-	TRBJ1-1	-	TRBV24-1	TGTGCCACCAGTGAGCGGGGGGGCACTGAAGCTTTCTTT	CATSERGGTEAFF
TRBD2	TRBJ2-1	-	TRBV29-1	TGCAGCGTTGTGCTTCAACTAGCGGTATTCAATGAGCAGTTCTTC	CSVVLQLAVFNEQFF
-	TRBJ1-3	once	TRBV6-5	TGTGCCAGCAGTAACAGGGAAACTGGAAACACCATATATTTT	CASSNRETGNTIYF
-	TRBJ1-2	few	TRBV11-3	TGTGCCAGCAGCTTATCCCCCTTGGGGGGGACAAGCGGCTACACCTTC	CASSLSPLGGTSGYTF
-	TRBJ1-1	-	TRBV6-1	TGTGCCAGCAGTGAAGAAAGCCGCCGGAACACTGAAGCTTTCTTT	CASSEESRRNTEAFF
-	TRBJ2-3	few	TRBV11-2	TGTGCCAGCAGCTTCTCTAGCGCGACCCCCACAGATACGCAGTATTTT	CASSFSSATPTDTQYF
-	TRBJ2-1	-	TRBV10-3	TGTGCCATCAGTTCGACTAACGAGCAGTTCTTC	CAISSTNEQFF
-	TRBJ2-3	-	TRBV7-3	TGTGCCAGCAGCCGCGCGGAGGGGAGCACAGATACGCAGTATTTT	CASSRAEGSTDTQYF
TRBD2	TRBJ2-3	-	TRBV5-1	TGCGCCAGCCGTAGCGGGAGCCTAATAGATACGCAGTATTTT	CASRSGSLIDTQYF
-	TRBJ2-7	few	TRBV18	TGTGCCAGCTCACCACCCCTTTTTGCAGGAGGAATGAATCTGAGCTCCTACGAGCAGTACTTC	CASSPPLFAGGMNLSSYEQYF
-	TRBJ1-6	-	TRBV6-5	TGTGCCAGCAGGTGGGGCGGCGATTCACCCCTCCACTTT	CASRWGGDSPLHF
-	TRBJ2-7	-	TRBV27	TGTGCCAGCAGTCCCCGTTCAGCCTACGAGCAGTACTTC	CASSPRSAYEQYF
-	TRBJ1-5	-	TRBV25-1	TGTGCCAGCTCCGGCGCGGGCAATCAGCCCCAGCATTTT	CASSGAGNQPQHF
TRBD1	TRBJ2-2	-	TRBV5-1	TGCGCCAGCAGCACGACAGGGATCGACGGGGAGCTGTTTTTT	CASSTTGIDGELFF
-	TRBJ1-2	-	TRBV21-1	TGTGCCAGCAGCAAAGGACAGGGTGGGTACTATGGCTACACCTTC	CASSKGQGGYYGYTF